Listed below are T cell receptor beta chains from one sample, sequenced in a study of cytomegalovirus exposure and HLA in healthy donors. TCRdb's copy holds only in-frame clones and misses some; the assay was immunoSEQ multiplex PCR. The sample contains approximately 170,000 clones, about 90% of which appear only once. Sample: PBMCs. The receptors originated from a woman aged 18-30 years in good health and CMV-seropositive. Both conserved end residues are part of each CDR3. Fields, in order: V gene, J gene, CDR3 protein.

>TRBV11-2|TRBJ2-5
CASSLGDFGTVDETQYF
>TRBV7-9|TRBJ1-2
CASSSTGEAWGYTF
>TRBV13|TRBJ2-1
CASSTRQGVLLSSYNEQFF
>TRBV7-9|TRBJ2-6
CASSLDERPGANVLTF
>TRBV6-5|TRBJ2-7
CASSYGGRGPYEQYF
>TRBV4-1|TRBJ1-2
CASSQDLWDRVVYGYTF
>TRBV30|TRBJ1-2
CAWNSPLNYGYTF
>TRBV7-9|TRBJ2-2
CASSLGLSSGTTTGELFF
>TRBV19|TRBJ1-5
CASRKSADSLNQPQHF
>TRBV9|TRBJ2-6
CASSRTLGGSGANVLTF
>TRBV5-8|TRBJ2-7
CASSPGGQGDYEQYF
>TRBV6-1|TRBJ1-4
CASRPSGGILEKLFF
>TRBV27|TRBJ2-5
CAITGDFSECQETQYF
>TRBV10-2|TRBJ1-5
CASGGQGHQPQHF
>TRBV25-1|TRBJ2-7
CASRTSGRYEQYF
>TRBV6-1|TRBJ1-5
CASSGTGVNQPQHF
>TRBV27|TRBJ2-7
CASSLSATGTYEQYF
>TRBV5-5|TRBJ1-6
CASSLVLNSPLHF
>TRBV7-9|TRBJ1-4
CASSRDNEKLFF
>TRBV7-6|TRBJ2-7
CASSSTQDYGGHHYEQYF
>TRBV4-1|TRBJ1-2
CASSQGGGYGYTF
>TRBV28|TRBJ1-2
CASSFGQRGQGAGYGYTF
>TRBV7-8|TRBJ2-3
CASSLVGATDTQYF
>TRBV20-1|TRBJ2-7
CSARDPAGQYF
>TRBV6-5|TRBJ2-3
CASSPASGWGDTQYF
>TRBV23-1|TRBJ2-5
CASSQGARGRTQYF
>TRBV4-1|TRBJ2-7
CASSHPGQGLYEQYF
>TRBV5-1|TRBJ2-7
CASSLDRLLNSYEQYF
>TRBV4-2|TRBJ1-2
CASSQAGEANYGYTF
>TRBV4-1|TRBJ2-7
CASSRPGQRYEQYF
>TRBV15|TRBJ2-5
CATSRDYTGGESETQYF
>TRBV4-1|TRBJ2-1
CASSQDLRGGSYNEQFF
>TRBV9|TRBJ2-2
CASSDLAGNTGELFF
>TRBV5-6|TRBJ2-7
CASSRDRGLYEQYF
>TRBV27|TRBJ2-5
CASSYVGSGRRRETQYF
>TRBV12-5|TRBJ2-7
CASGWRTSGLSHEQYF
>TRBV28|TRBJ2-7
CASSPTSAARYEQYF